This TCR beta chain was observed in a study of shared clonotypes between healthy human individuals. In regard to this clone: Antigen specificity is unknown.

Libraries were prepared by immunoSEQ multiplex PCR; TCRdb keeps only in-frame clonotypes and omits some of them. In the table there are roughly 2.5 million clones, 85% to 95% of which are singletons. The germline V gene encodes CDR1 SGHNT and CDR2 YYREEE (reference sequence). This CDR3 spans 14 amino acids. Trimming cost V 3 bases and J 5 bases; bases outside gene matches: 7. Findings and limits, study-wide: Relative to their counterparts shared across all four donors, non-shared clonotypes exhibited diminished generation probabilities.

The TCR comes from a man younger than 30 in good health. Sequenced sample: naive CD4+ T cells sorted from blood. Subset indicated: CD45RA+ positively selected. The rearrangement uses TRBV5-4 and TRBJ2-7, with 8 bases lining up with TRBD2. CDR3 DNA: TGTGCCAGCAGCTACGGCGGGAGGTCCCACGAGCAGTACTTC. Translating gives CASSYGGRSHEQYF.